The entry below gives a single TCR beta chain sequence along with its context. Its antigen is as yet unknown. Data came from immunoSEQ multiplex PCR; TCRdb stores just in-frame clones and leaves some out. This table holds 35,000 or so clones, about 84% found once. These data originate in a study of OX40 agonist ivuxolimab in advanced cancers. Study-wide background: Intravenous ivuxolimab was administered to patients every 2 weeks at 0.01 to 10 mg/kg. The group had a mean age of around 64 years, ranged from 23 to 79, and was 80% to 85% male. Study-wide points: Relative to CD4+ cells, CD8+ T cells on average had more expanded clones.

Trimming cost V 0 bases and J 5 bases, with 9 bases left between them. The CDR3 runs to 14 residues. Germline CDR1 SGDLS, CDR2 YYNGEE. This TCR was recovered from an adult with an advanced solid tumor such as melanoma, head and neck, liver or kidney cancer. This sequence joins TRBV9 and TRBJ2-1; possibly TRBD1 for D (6 bases). The sequencing here drew on CD4+ or CD8+ T cells sorted from blood, taken in a trial of the OX40 agonist ivuxolimab. Written as DNA, the CDR3 is TGTGCCAGCAGCGTAGGGGGGCTCAACAATGAGCAGTTCTTC. This encodes CASSVGGLNNEQFF. The whole variable domain, filled in from reference TRBV9 and TRBJ2-1, reads DSGVTQTPKHLITATGQRVTLRCSPRSGDLSVYWYQQSLDQGLQFLIQYYNGEERAKGNILERFSAQQFPDLHSELNLSSLELGDSALYFCASSVGGLNNEQFFGPGTRLTVL.